One and the same sample provided the 32 T cell receptor beta chains below, sequenced in a study of control samples from healthy donors and cancer patients. Sequenced by immunoSEQ multiplex PCR; TCRdb stores in-frame clones only, minus some. The sample contains approximately 150,000 clones, about 91% of which appear only once. Source material: blood. Every receptor here comes from a man younger than 40 in good health.

This sequence joins TRBV7-9 and TRBJ1-2, with D perhaps matching TRBD1 (6 bases). V dropped 5 bases and J dropped 3 bases, with 7 bases sitting between them. Germline V gene data show CDR1 as SEHNR and CDR2 as FQNEAQ (reference sequence). This CDR3 comprises 12 residues. The chain's CDR3 is CASSAGDYGYTF. DNA for the CDR3: TGTGCCAGCAGCGCAGGGGACTATGGCTACACCTTC.

This sequence joins TRBV29-1 and TRBJ1-2; D is undetermined. The CDR3 sequence is 11 residues long. The V and J ends lost 3 bases and 4 bases respectively, with 6 bases between them. Germline loops: CDR1 SQVTM, CDR2 ANQGSEA. CDR3 coding DNA: TGCAGCGTTGACCACCTCTATGGCTACACCTTC. Translation: CSVDHLYGYTF.

The chain couples TRBV5-1 to TRBJ2-7; 11 nucleotides agree with TRBD1. The length of the CDR3 is 18 residues. Germline V gene lookup returns CDR1 SGHRS and CDR2 YFSETQ. V gave up 0 bases and J gave up 6 bases; unmatched junction bases: 14. CDR3 nucleotides: TGCGCCAGCAGCTTGGAATATGGTCTTGGGACAGGGGGTAGCGAGCAGTACTTC. It translates to CASSLEYGLGTGGSEQYF.

The rearrangement uses TRBV28 and TRBJ1-2, with D unclear. There are 14 residues in the CDR3. Germline CDR1 reads MDHEN; CDR2 reads SYDVKM. V dropped 2 bases and J dropped 4 bases, with 11 bases sitting between them. The CDR3 DNA is TGTGCCAGCAGTTTAGCGGGTGATCCCTATGGCTACACCTTC. Its protein is CASSLAGDPYGYTF.

The rearrangement joins TRBV29-1 to TRBJ1-2; D is unclear. The CDR3 contains 14 residues. V gave up 0 bases and J gave up 4 bases, with 12 bases separating them. The germline V gene has CDR1 SQVTM and CDR2 ANQGSEA. In nucleotides, the CDR3 is TGCAGCGTTGAAGATCTCGGACCGAGCTATGGCTACACCTTC. This translates into CSVEDLGPSYGYTF.

The rearrangement joins TRBV6-6 to TRBJ2-1, with D maybe TRBD2 (6 bases). Germline V CDR1 and CDR2: MNHNY, SVGAGI (reference sequence). With 2 bases removed from V and 10 bases from J, the gap between germline ends came to 9 bases. The CDR3 has 12 amino acids. The CDR3 region has the DNA TGTGCCAGCAGTTACGTAGCGGTCGAGCAGTTCTTC. Protein product: CASSYVAVEQFF.

The rearrangement links TRBV5-6 to TRBJ1-4; no clear D gene. The germline CDR1 and CDR2 sequences are SGHDT and YYEEEE. V was shortened by 1 base and J by 7 bases, with 5 bases between the two germline ends. The CDR3 covers 12 residues. CDR3 sequence reads: CASSLNGEKLFF. The DNA for the CDR3 is TGTGCCAGCAGCTTGAACGGTGAAAAACTGTTTTTT.

V usage is TRBV6-5 and J usage is TRBJ1-1; D is perhaps TRBD1 (6 bases). The CDR3 is 13 residues long. CDR1 is MNHEY and CDR2 is SVGAGI in the germline V gene. Trimming cost V 6 bases and J 10 bases, with 18 bases left between them. In nucleotides, the CDR3 is TGTGCCAGCAGGCAACAGGGAACTTCTAGAGCTTTCTTT. This encodes CASRQQGTSRAFF.

This clone was seen a single time. The V and J genes are TRBV19 and TRBJ1-1, with D perhaps matching TRBD1 (5 bases). Per the germline V gene, CDR1 is LNHDA and CDR2 is SQIVND (reference sequence). The CDR3 covers 15 residues. The V end was cut by 3 bases, the J end by 6 bases, with 17 bases between. CDR3: CASSIPQQGSPEAFF. CDR3 DNA: TGTGCCAGTAGTATCCCTCAGCAGGGTAGCCCTGAAGCTTTCTTT.

J is TRBJ2-3 and V is TRBV29-1; perhaps TRBD2 as D (5 bases). CDR1 is SQVTM, CDR2 ANQGSEA, per germline. V lost 3 bases and J 3 bases, leaving 13 bases between the germline ends. This CDR3 contains 14 residues. CDR3: CSVDVRRMTDTQYF. In nucleotides, the CDR3 is TGCAGCGTTGACGTTAGGAGGATGACAGATACGCAGTATTTT.

The rearrangement links TRBV2 to TRBJ1-2; D uncertain. V was clipped by 6 bases and J by 4 bases, with 18 bases between them. In germline, CDR1 is SNHLY, CDR2 FYNNEI. The CDR3 covers 15 residues. The CDR3 loop reads CASRAPAVGGYGYTF. The CDR3 bases are TGTGCCAGCAGGGCTCCGGCAGTGGGCGGCTATGGCTACACCTTC.

The chain recombines TRBV12-3 or TRBV12-4 with TRBJ1-1, with D maybe TRBD1 (5 bases). The V end lost 5 bases, the J end lost 5 bases, and 12 bases lay between the germline ends. CDR3 length: 13 residues. The CDR3 is CASSPGRQTEAFF. CDR3 bases: TGTGCCAGCAGTCCAGGGCGGCAAACTGAAGCTTTCTTT.

The chain has TRBV21-1 and TRBJ1-5. TRBV21-1 corresponds to a pseudogene. This CDR3 is built from 15 residues. The CDR3 region is CASSLRTGAEQPQHF. CDR3 bases: TGTGCCAGCAGCCTCCGAACCGGGGCGGAACAGCCCCAGCATTTT.

The chain combines TRBV4-2 with TRBJ1-2; D remains ambiguous. CDR1 LGHNA and CDR2 YNFKEQ come from the germline V gene. V lost 4 bases, J lost 4 bases, and 16 bases lay in between. The length of the CDR3 is 15 residues. CDR3 sequence: CASSLKGKDTYGYTF. Here the CDR3 DNA reads TGTGCCAGCAGCCTTAAGGGTAAAGATACCTATGGCTACACCTTC.

This sequence joins TRBV29-1 and TRBJ1-2; the D gene is possibly TRBD1 (6 bases). The CDR3 loop spans 14 amino acids. V lost 6 bases and J lost 4, with 18 bases in between. Looked up from germline, CDR1 is SQVTM and CDR2 is ANQGSEA. CDR3 sequence (DNA): TGCAGCGTCACCCTGGACAGCCCTTTCTATGGCTACACCTTC. The encoded protein is CSVTLDSPFYGYTF.

The rearrangement links TRBV7-7 to TRBJ2-1; tentative D call: TRBD1 (5 bases). The V gene's germline CDR1 is SSHAT and CDR2 FNYEAQ (reference sequence). This CDR3 is built from 12 residues. Trimming pared 5 bases from V and 5 bases from J, leaving 7 bases between. The CDR3 is CASSDRDNEQFF. The CDR3 nucleotides read TGTGCCAGCAGCGACAGAGACAATGAGCAGTTCTTC.

This clone counts as medium-sized (0.01 to 0.1%). The genes are TRBV10-3 and TRBJ1-2; D is unresolved. This CDR3 comprises 15 residues. Germline CDR1 is ENHRY and CDR2 is SYGVKD. Trimming removed 0 bases at V and 4 bases at J, with 12 bases between. The CDR3 DNA reads as TGTGCCATCAGTGAGTCGCAAGTGAACCTCTATGGCTACACCTTC. It specifies CAISESQVNLYGYTF.

V usage is TRBV9 and J usage is TRBJ2-7; 11 nucleotides match TRBD1. The CDR3 extends over 16 amino acids. In germline, CDR1 is SGDLS, CDR2 YYNGEE. V lost 0 bases and J lost 3; bases outside the gene matches: 5. The DNA for the CDR3 is TGTGCCAGCAGCGTAGGTAAGGGACAGGGGGTCTACGAGCAGTACTTC. It translates to CASSVGKGQGVYEQYF.

The chain has TRBV23-1 and TRBJ1-1; D remains ambiguous. TRBV23-1 is an ORF for which the function is uncertain. V lost 3 bases and J lost 8, with 19 bases in between. The CDR3 loop spans 15 amino acids. CDR3 in amino acids: CASSQPSVVTREAFF. The CDR3, as DNA: TGCGCCAGCAGTCAGCCCTCGGTGGTTACCCGAGAAGCTTTCTTT.

The J gene is TRBJ2-7, the V gene TRBV27; the D is unclear. V gave up 4 bases and J gave up 5 bases, with 6 bases separating them. Germline V gives CDR1 MNHEY, CDR2 SMNVEV (reference sequence). The CDR3 length is 11 residues. This CDR3 is CASSSAHEQYF. DNA for the CDR3: TGTGCCAGCAGTTCAGCCCACGAGCAGTACTTC.

This clone was counted a few times. The chain combines TRBV7-9 with TRBJ1-1; TRBD1 might be the D (5 bases). Germline lookup yields CDR1 SEHNR and CDR2 FQNEAQ (reference sequence). With 1 base removed from V and 5 bases from J, the gap between germline ends came to 11 bases. The CDR3 is 14 amino acids. Written as DNA, the CDR3 is TGTGCCAGCAGCTTAGTGGTGGGGGGGACTGAAGCTTTCTTT. As protein: CASSLVVGGTEAFF.

This sequence joins TRBV20-1 and TRBJ1-2; no clear D gene. Germline V CDR1 and CDR2: DFQATT, SNEGSKA (reference sequence). The CDR3 runs to 10 residues. V lost 6 bases and J lost 6, with 8 bases in between. The CDR3 region is CSAGENGYTF. The CDR3, as DNA: TGCAGTGCCGGGGAGAATGGCTACACCTTC.

J is TRBJ2-2 and V is TRBV27, with TRBD2 matching over 9 bases. Trimming at V came to 8 bases and at J to 7 bases, leaving 17 bases not matched to a gene. The CDR3 length is 17 residues. Per germline, CDR1 MNHEY and CDR2 SMNVEV (reference sequence). CDR3 sequence reads: CASGYLTGTSLNGELFF. DNA for the CDR3: TGTGCCAGCGGCTATTTAACCGGGACTAGCTTAAACGGGGAGCTGTTTTTT.

The V gene is TRBV12-5, the J gene TRBJ2-2; no clear D. There are 13 residues in the CDR3. Trimming removed 0 bases from V and 6 bases from J, with 5 bases in between. Germline V gives CDR1 LGHNT, CDR2 FRNRAP. For the CDR3, the DNA is TGTGCTAGTGGTTTGGTACCCGCCGGGGAGCTGTTTTTT. Protein product: CASGLVPAGELFF.

The chain carries TRBV7-9 and TRBJ2-3, with 8 bases lining up with TRBD2. This CDR3 has 15 amino acids. The V gene end was trimmed by 8 bases and the J gene end by 4 bases; junction bases not matched to a gene: 11. Germline V CDR1 and CDR2: SEHNR, FQNEAQ (reference sequence). The CDR3: CASRRAGGISDTQYF. CDR3 nucleotides: TGTGCCAGCCGTCGCGCGGGGGGAATTTCAGATACGCAGTATTTT.

The chain couples TRBV13 to TRBJ2-3, with D maybe TRBD2 (7 bases). The V gene's germline CDR1 is PRHDT and CDR2 FYEKMQ (reference sequence). This CDR3 is 15 amino acids long. Trimming took 1 base from V and 3 from J, leaving 11 bases between them. The CDR3 nucleotides are TGTGCCAGCAGCTTAGCGGGGGGCAGGACAGATACGCAGTATTTT. Amino acids: CASSLAGGRTDTQYF.

CDR3 region: CASSSGTGGEKLFF. The DNA of the CDR3 is TGTGCCAGCAGTTCCGGGACAGGGGGTGAAAAACTGTTTTTT. This sequence joins TRBV2 and TRBJ1-4; 11 bases are a match to TRBD1. In germline, CDR1 is SNHLY, CDR2 FYNNEI. The CDR3 covers 14 residues. V dropped 5 bases and J dropped 7; count of bases not matched to a gene: 3.

The rearrangement uses TRBV27 and TRBJ1-2; D is ambiguous. V lost 3 bases to trimming and J lost 7 bases, with 12 bases between them. Germline values: CDR1 MNHEY, CDR2 SMNVEV (reference sequence). This CDR3 has 13 amino acids. The CDR3 protein is CASSFPGSSGYTF. Here the CDR3 DNA reads TGTGCCAGCAGTTTTCCAGGTTCCAGTGGCTACACCTTC.

In DNA form, the CDR3 reads TGTGCCAGCAGTTTATCGTCTCTAGCGGGGGCAAAGGTAGATACGCAGTATTTT. Protein: CASSLSSLAGAKVDTQYF. The rearrangement uses TRBV27 and TRBJ2-3; 10 bases align to TRBD2. The V gene's germline CDR1 is MNHEY and CDR2 SMNVEV (reference sequence). This CDR3 contains 18 residues. Trimming removed 0 bases from V and 5 bases from J; junction bases left unmatched: 11.

This chain links TRBV2 with TRBJ1-2; D is unresolved. Germline loops: CDR1 SNHLY, CDR2 FYNNEI. The CDR3 runs to 13 residues. Trimming removed 3 bases at V and 4 bases at J, with 9 bases between. The CDR3, as DNA: TGTGCCAGCAGTGACTCCCCAACCTATGGCTACACCTTC. It is translated as CASSDSPTYGYTF.

This chain links TRBV12-5 with TRBJ2-3; D is unclear. The CDR3 spans 14 residues. V lost 2 bases, J lost 0 bases, and 6 bases lay in between. CDR1 is LGHNT and CDR2 is FRNRAP in the germline V gene. In DNA form, the CDR3 reads TGTGCTAGTGGTTTGCCCCATAGCACAGATACGCAGTATTTT. This gives the protein CASGLPHSTDTQYF.

For the CDR3, the DNA is TGTGCCAGCAGTTTAATTCAGGGGTATCTAAGTAATTCACCCCTCCACTTT. This gives the protein CASSLIQGYLSNSPLHF. This chain joins TRBV27 and TRBJ1-6, with D possibly being TRBD1 (6 bases). Looked up from germline, CDR1 is MNHEY and CDR2 is SMNVEV (reference sequence). CDR3 size: 17 residues. Trimming took 2 bases from V and 6 from J, leaving 17 bases between them.